The rows below give T cell receptor beta chains drawn from one sample of a study of T cell responses to AZD1222 COVID-19 vaccine. Method: immunoSEQ multiplex PCR; TCRdb's copy keeps in-frame clones and lacks some. The data show around 120,000 clones, less than 90% seen once. Sample: peripheral blood, taken on day 0 of AZD1222 vaccination. These receptors all stem from an adult in good health. Each CDR3 is given with its conserved first and last residue. The D gene is left open where the match is weak. Not all rows give a size; the values are once, few, many and, for expanded clones, a class.

V gene	clone size	D gene	J gene	CDR3 DNA	CDR3 protein
TRBV9	NA	TRBD1	TRBJ1-2	TGTGCCAGCAGCCCCGGTCCCCCAGGGGGAGTTAACTATGGCTACACCTTC	CASSPGPPGGVNYGYTF
TRBV9	NA	TRBD1	TRBJ2-1	TGTGCCAGCAGCGTCCTTGGACAGGGGCGCTACAATGAGCAGTTCTTC	CASSVLGQGRYNEQFF
TRBV6-5	NA	NA	TRBJ2-7	TGTGCCAGCAGGGAGGCATCCTACGAGCAGTACTTC	CASREASYEQYF
TRBV28	NA	TRBD2	TRBJ2-3	TGTGCCAGCAGTTTAGTTTCCGCGGCTAGCGGGAGCGTCACACGCGGAACAGATACGCAGTATTTT	CASSLVSAASGSVTRGTDTQYF
TRBV3-1/TRBV3-2	NA	NA	TRBJ2-2	TGTGCCAGCAGCCAAGCCCCCGGGGTGGGCACCGGGGAGCTGTTTTTT	CASSQAPGVGTGELFF
TRBV23-1	NA	NA	TRBJ2-5	TGCGCCAGCAGTCAATACCGCCAGGACCAAGAGACCCAGTACTTC	CASSQYRQDQETQYF
TRBV7-9	NA	NA	TRBJ2-7	TGTGCCAGCAGCGGGAAGGGGGGGCAAGATGAGCAGTACTTC	CASSGKGGQDEQYF
TRBV18	NA	TRBD1	TRBJ2-7	TGTGCCAGCTCACCGATAGGACAGGGGGCCTACGAGCAGTACTTC	CASSPIGQGAYEQYF
TRBV5-1	NA	TRBD1	TRBJ1-6	TGCGCCAGCAGCCCGCTGACAGGGGTAGGTTCACCCCTCCACTTT	CASSPLTGVGSPLHF
TRBV11-2	NA	TRBD1	TRBJ1-6	TGTGCCAGCAGCCCGACGGACAGGGGAGGCAATTCACCTCTCCACTTT	CASSPTDRGGNSPLHF
TRBV27	NA	NA	TRBJ1-3	TGTGCCAGCAGTCCCGAGGAGGGCGCGGACACCATATATTTT	CASSPEEGADTIYF
TRBV3-1/TRBV3-2	few	TRBD2	TRBJ2-7	TGTGCCAGCAGCCCGGCTAGCGGCGACTACGAGCAGTACTTC	CASSPASGDYEQYF
TRBV3-1/TRBV3-2	NA	NA	TRBJ1-1	TGTGCCAGCAGCCAAGATCGAGGCAGCCCTTTCTTT	CASSQDRGSPFF
TRBV5-4	NA	NA	TRBJ2-7	TGTGCCAGCAGCCAGACGGGACGACCCTACGAGCAGTACTTC	CASSQTGRPYEQYF
TRBV6-5	NA	NA	TRBJ1-1	TGTGCCAGCAGTTATTTGGCATCCAACACTGAAGCTTTCTTT	CASSYLASNTEAFF
TRBV6-5	NA	NA	TRBJ2-1	TGTGCCAGCAGTTACTCCCCGGACTCCTACAATGAGCAGTTCTTC	CASSYSPDSYNEQFF
TRBV11-2	few	NA	TRBJ2-1	TGTGCCAGCAGCTTAGTGCCTGGCTTGGATGGGCAGTTCTTC	CASSLVPGLDGQFF
TRBV5-1	once	NA	TRBJ1-1	TGCGCCAGCAGCTTGGAAAATTCGAACACTGAAGCTTTCTTT	CASSLENSNTEAFF
TRBV12-3/TRBV12-4	NA	NA	TRBJ1-5	TGTGCCAGCAGTTTAACCGGGTCTCAGCCCCAGCATTTT	CASSLTGSQPQHF
TRBV5-5	NA	NA	TRBJ1-6	TGTGCCAGCAGCTTAACAGGAGACTCACCCCTCCACTTT	CASSLTGDSPLHF
TRBV5-4	NA	TRBD2	TRBJ2-7	TGTGCCAGCAGCTTGGATCTAGCGGGAGCAGGGGAGCAGTACTTC	CASSLDLAGAGEQYF
TRBV24-1	NA	NA	TRBJ1-2	TGTGCCACCAGTGATTTGGTGACAGTGGCCGCCTATGGCTACACCTTC	CATSDLVTVAAYGYTF
TRBV3-1/TRBV3-2	NA	TRBD1	TRBJ1-2	TGTGCCAGCAGCTCCCCGGGACAGGGAGACTATGGCTACACCTTC	CASSSPGQGDYGYTF
TRBV3-1/TRBV3-2	NA	NA	TRBJ1-5	TGTGCCAGCAGTCGGGGGACACTTAATCAGCCCCAGCATTTT	CASSRGTLNQPQHF
TRBV10-3	once	NA	TRBJ2-7	TGTGCCATCAGCGCCTCCGGGGGCGTATCCTACGAGCAGTACTTC	CAISASGGVSYEQYF
TRBV7-9	NA	TRBD2	TRBJ2-5	TGTGCCAGCAGCGCCCCGCTTCTGGGAGGGGAGACCCAGTACTTC	CASSAPLLGGETQYF
TRBV25-1	NA	NA	TRBJ1-5	TGTGCCAGCAGTGTCGGGTACAATCAGCCCCAGCATTTT	CASSVGYNQPQHF
TRBV7-2	few	NA	TRBJ2-7	TGTGCCAGCAGCCCAAGGGACGGTTTGGAGCAGTACTTC	CASSPRDGLEQYF
TRBV5-4	NA	NA	TRBJ2-7	TGTGCCAGCAGCCCCGGACAGACCTACGAGCAGTACTTC	CASSPGQTYEQYF
TRBV19	NA	NA	TRBJ1-5	TGTGCCAGTAGTATGGACCGGAGTAGCAATCAGCCCCAGCATTTT	CASSMDRSSNQPQHF
TRBV5-5	NA	NA	TRBJ2-1	TGTGCCAGCAGCACGGACCCAGGGGTTTCCTACAATGAGCAGTTCTTC	CASSTDPGVSYNEQFF
TRBV13	NA	TRBD1	TRBJ2-3	TGTGCCAGCAGCCTCAGAACCCGGACAGGGGCAATCACAGATACGCAGTATTTT	CASSLRTRTGAITDTQYF
TRBV6-2/TRBV6-3	NA	NA	TRBJ1-2	TGTGCCAGCAGTTCGTCAGGCACCATTTCCAGGGCAATATATGGCTACACCTTC	CASSSSGTISRAIYGYTF
TRBV2	NA	NA	TRBJ2-2	TGTGCCAGCAGTGATCCGTCCACGGGGGACACAACCCGGGTCACCGGGGAGCTGTTTTTT	CASSDPSTGDTTRVTGELFF
TRBV18	NA	NA	TRBJ1-2	TGTGCCAGCTCACCACCGCATGGCGACGGCTACACCTTC	CASSPPHGDGYTF
TRBV5-1	NA	NA	TRBJ2-5	TGCGCCAGCAGCGAGGACAACGGGGAGACCCAGTACTTC	CASSEDNGETQYF
TRBV7-9	NA	TRBD1	TRBJ2-5	TGTGCCAGCAGCTCCGGGACAGGGTCGGGGGAGACCCAGTACTTC	CASSSGTGSGETQYF
TRBV7-2	NA	TRBD2	TRBJ2-7	TGTGCCAGCAGCTTAGCCTTGACTAGCGGGGACCCCTCGTCGTGGGAGCAGTACTTC	CASSLALTSGDPSSWEQYF
TRBV7-2	NA	NA	TRBJ2-7	TGTGCCAGCAGCCCCAGGGTAGGCGAGCAGTACTTC	CASSPRVGEQYF
TRBV6-6	NA	NA	TRBJ2-3	TGTGCCAGCAGTCGAAACGGGAGAGGAGGGGTTGTAGATACGCAGTATTTT	CASSRNGRGGVVDTQYF
TRBV6-5	NA	NA	TRBJ2-7	TGTGCCAGCAGTTACGCTGGACAAAACAAATACGAGCAGTACTTC	CASSYAGQNKYEQYF
TRBV19	once	NA	TRBJ2-2	TGTGCCAGTAGTACAACTAGCAGCACCGGGGAGCTGTTTTTT	CASSTTSSTGELFF
TRBV27	NA	NA	TRBJ2-3	TGTGCCAGCAGCGGAAGCACAGATACGCAGTATTTT	CASSGSTDTQYF
TRBV5-1	NA	NA	TRBJ1-1	TGCGCCAGCAATCAAGACGGGAACACTGAAGCTTTCTTT	CASNQDGNTEAFF
TRBV15	few	NA	TRBJ1-5	TGTGCCACCAGCAGACTACCGGGACCCAATCAGCCCCAGCATTTT	CATSRLPGPNQPQHF
TRBV7-2	NA	NA	TRBJ2-3	TGTGCCAGCTCTACTAGCACAGATACGCAGTATTTT	CASSTSTDTQYF
TRBV10-3	NA	TRBD1	TRBJ1-5	TGTGCCATCAGTAATCGCCAGGGGGGCAATCAGCCCCAGCATTTT	CAISNRQGGNQPQHF
TRBV9	NA	NA	TRBJ2-2	TGTGCCAGCAGCGTCCAACCCGGGGAGCTGTTTTTT	CASSVQPGELFF
TRBV2	NA	NA	TRBJ1-4	TGTGCCAGCACAGGGGAGGGCGCAACTAATGAAAAACTGTTTTTT	CASTGEGATNEKLFF
TRBV24-1	NA	TRBD1	TRBJ2-3	TGTGCCACCAGTGGACAGGGGTTCACAGATACGCAGTATTTT	CATSGQGFTDTQYF
TRBV30	NA	TRBD1	TRBJ2-7	TGTGCCTGGAGCACAGGGGGCAAGAGCGAGCAGTACTTC	CAWSTGGKSEQYF
TRBV18	NA	NA	TRBJ2-7	TGTGCCAGCTCACCAGGGCAGGAGGGCTACGAGCAGTACTTC	CASSPGQEGYEQYF
TRBV5-3	NA	NA	TRBJ2-7	TGTGCCAGAAGCAAGATTTATTATACCTACGAGCAGTACTTC	CARSKIYYTYEQYF
TRBV5-6	few	TRBD1	TRBJ2-1	TGTGCCAGCAGCTTTAACAAGGGGGCGAATGTCTTC	CASSFNKGANVF